The next 16 T cell receptor beta chains were all read from a single sample in a study of T cell responses to AZD1222 COVID-19 vaccine. Some clones are missing from TCRdb's copy, which holds only in-frame ones; the method was immunoSEQ multiplex PCR. The sample lists about 140,000 clones, roughly 88% occurring once. This specimen was peripheral blood, taken 28 days after the second AZD1222 dose. These receptors originate from an adult who received the AZD1222 COVID-19 vaccine.

The V gene is TRBV11-2, the J gene TRBJ1-4, with no clear D. CDR1 is SGHAT and CDR2 is FQNNGV in the germline V gene. This CDR3 is built from 13 residues. V lost 5 bases and J 7 bases, leaving 11 bases between the germline ends. The CDR3 here is CASSARIIEKLFF. For the CDR3, the DNA is TGTGCCAGCAGCGCCAGGATCATTGAAAAACTGTTTTTT.

The chain employs TRBV19 and TRBJ1-5, with TRBD1 as a possible D gene (5 bases). Germline assignment: CDR1 LNHDA and CDR2 SQIVND (reference sequence). CDR3 size: 16 residues. V lost 3 bases and J lost 4, with 16 bases in between. In DNA, the CDR3 is TGTGCCAGTAGTATCTTCGGGACCAAAGGGAATCAGCCCCAGCATTTT. Translating gives CASSIFGTKGNQPQHF.

This chain links TRBV30 with TRBJ2-1; the match to TRBD2 covers 13 bases. CDR3 size: 15 residues. The germline V gene has CDR1 GTSNPN and CDR2 SVGIG (reference sequence). Unmatched junction bases numbered 5, after V lost 0 bases and J lost 9 bases. The CDR3 region is CAWSVLAGGPGEQFF. The CDR3, as DNA: TGTGCCTGGAGTGTACTAGCGGGAGGGCCCGGTGAGCAGTTCTTC. Complete variable domain (other parts from reference TRBV30 and TRBJ2-1): SQTIHQWPATLVQPVGSPLSLECTVEGTSNPNLYWYRQAAGRGLQLLFYSVGIGQISSEVPQNLSASRPQDRQFILSSKKLLLSDSGFYLCAWSVLAGGPGEQFFGPGTRLTVL.

Relative to its sample, this clone is medium-sized. The chain has TRBV18 and TRBJ1-1; weak D call: TRBD1 (6 bases). The V gene lost 0 bases and the J gene lost 1 base, with 12 bases spanning the gap. Germline assignment: CDR1 KGHSH and CDR2 LQKENI. The CDR3 spans 16 residues. The CDR3 DNA sequence: TGTGCCAGCTCACCACCGTTAACAGGGTGGAACACTGAAGCTTTCTTT. It specifies CASSPPLTGWNTEAFF.

The chain is built from TRBV4-2 and TRBJ1-1; tentative D call: TRBD1 (5 bases). Germline lookup yields CDR1 LGHNA and CDR2 YNFKEQ. This CDR3 region has 15 residues. Trimming took 10 bases from V and 1 from J, leaving 19 bases between them. For the CDR3, the DNA is TGTGCCACTTCGGTGGGGGACGGGACGAACACTGAAGCTTTCTTT. It codes for CATSVGDGTNTEAFF.

V gene TRBV7-2 combines with J gene TRBJ1-2, with D unclear. Germline V gene sequence: CDR1 SGHTA, CDR2 FQGNSA. The CDR3 spans 15 residues. V was shortened by 5 bases and J by 8 bases, with 21 bases between the two germline ends. CDR3 loop: CASSPSRGSLTGYTF. The DNA of the CDR3 is TGTGCCAGCAGCCCAAGTCGGGGTTCTTTAACGGGCTACACCTTC.

The chain recombines TRBV28 with TRBJ2-5; D unclear. The CDR3 is 13 amino acids. Trimming left V 2 bases short and J 2 bases short, with 6 bases between. Germline assignment: CDR1 MDHEN and CDR2 SYDVKM. The DNA for the CDR3 is TGTGCCAGCAGTTTAGGGCGGCAAGAGACCCAGTACTTC. It is translated as CASSLGRQETQYF. The variable domain in full, with the rest retrieved from reference TRBV28 and TRBJ2-5, is DVKVTQSSRYLVKRTGEKVFLECVQDMDHENMFWYRQDPGLGLRLIYFSYDVKMKEKGDIPEGYSVSREKKERFSLILESASTNQTSMYLCASSLGRQETQYFGPGTRLLVL.

This clone was seen only once. V is TRBV5-1 and J is TRBJ1-1; no clear D gene. The CDR3 has 13 residues. Germline values: CDR1 SGHRS, CDR2 YFSETQ. V was pared by 2 bases and J by 1 base, with 6 bases between. The CDR3 sequence is CASSFGSNTEAFF. For the CDR3, the DNA is TGCGCCAGCAGCTTCGGATCGAACACTGAAGCTTTCTTT.

This chain connects TRBV3-1 (or the pseudogene TRBV3-2) to TRBJ1-4, with D unresolved. This CDR3 comprises 15 residues. Germline V gene data show CDR1 as LGHDT and CDR2 as YNNKEL (reference sequence). Trimming took 3 bases from V and 4 from J, leaving 12 bases between them. The CDR3 loop reads CASSHFARNNEKLFF. CDR3 coding DNA: TGTGCCAGCAGCCACTTCGCGAGGAATAATGAAAAACTGTTTTTT.

V gene TRBV5-1 combines with J gene TRBJ2-2; D is unclear. The CDR3 extends over 14 amino acids. V lost 0 bases to trimming and J lost 1 base, with 4 bases between them. The V gene's germline CDR1 is SGHRS and CDR2 YFSETQ. CDR3 in amino acids: CASSLGQNTGELFF. The CDR3 DNA follows: TGCGCCAGCAGCTTGGGACAGAACACCGGGGAGCTGTTTTTT.

The chain links TRBV2 to TRBJ1-2; D is unclear. The germline gives CDR1 SNHLY, CDR2 FYNNEI. The CDR3 is 13 residues long. The V end was cut by 4 bases, the J end by 3 bases, with 9 bases between. The CDR3 region has the DNA TGTGCCAGCAGTGTAGAAGTAGACTATGGCTACACCTTC. Translated: CASSVEVDYGYTF. Complete variable domain (other parts from reference TRBV2 and TRBJ1-2): EPEVTQTPSHQVTQMGQEVILRCVPISNHLYFYWYRQILGQKVEFLVSFYNNEISEKSEIFDDQFSVERPDGSNFTLKIRSTKLEDSAMYFCASSVEVDYGYTFGSGTRLTVV.

This clone has a handful of counts. The rearrangement links TRBV4-3 to TRBJ2-7, with 11 bases fitting TRBD2. CDR1 and CDR2 (germline): LGHNA, YSLEER. The CDR3 contains 15 residues. V dropped 0 bases and J dropped 3; count of bases not matched to a gene: 1. The CDR3: CASSQDSGGVYEQYF. The CDR3 DNA is TGCGCCAGCAGCCAAGATAGCGGGGGGGTCTACGAGCAGTACTTC.

The chain joins TRBV7-9 to TRBJ2-1; D gene uncertain. The CDR3 has 17 residues. The V and J ends lost 5 bases and 0 bases respectively, with 17 bases between them. Per germline, CDR1 SEHNR and CDR2 FQNEAQ (reference sequence). CDR3 protein: CASSPRWVGSSYNEQFF. The CDR3 bases are TGTGCCAGCAGCCCCCGTTGGGTCGGTTCCTCCTACAATGAGCAGTTCTTC.

The rearrangement links TRBV2 to TRBJ2-1; the D gene is possibly TRBD1 (6 bases). V lost 5 bases and J 8 bases, leaving 16 bases between the germline ends. The germline CDR1 and CDR2 sequences are SNHLY and FYNNEI. This CDR3 contains 14 residues. The CDR3 nucleotides read TGTGCCAGCAGTCCTCAGGGGCTAAGAGATGAGCAGTTCTTC. Translating gives CASSPQGLRDEQFF.

This chain links TRBV2 with TRBJ2-1, with 13 bases aligning to TRBD2. Unmatched junction bases numbered 3, after V lost 4 bases and J lost 9 bases. Germline V gives CDR1 SNHLY, CDR2 FYNNEI. The length of the CDR3 is 14 residues. The CDR3 is CASSGLAGGSEQFF. The CDR3 nucleotides are TGTGCCAGCAGTGGACTAGCGGGGGGATCTGAGCAGTTCTTC.

The rearrangement links TRBV19 to TRBJ2-1; D not resolved. Germline V lookup: CDR1 LNHDA, CDR2 SQIVND (reference sequence). V was cut by 7 bases and J by 5 bases, with 15 bases left in between. The CDR3 has 14 amino acids. The CDR3 reads CASTYMGTNNEQFF. CDR3 nucleotide sequence: TGTGCCAGTACCTATATGGGAACCAACAATGAGCAGTTCTTC. The full variable domain, rest sourced from reference TRBV19 and TRBJ2-1, is DGGITQSPKYLFRKEGQNVTLSCEQNLNHDAMYWYRQDPGQGLRLIYYSQIVNDFQKGDIAEGYSVSREKKESFPLTVTSAQKNPTAFYLCASTYMGTNNEQFFGPGTRLTVL.